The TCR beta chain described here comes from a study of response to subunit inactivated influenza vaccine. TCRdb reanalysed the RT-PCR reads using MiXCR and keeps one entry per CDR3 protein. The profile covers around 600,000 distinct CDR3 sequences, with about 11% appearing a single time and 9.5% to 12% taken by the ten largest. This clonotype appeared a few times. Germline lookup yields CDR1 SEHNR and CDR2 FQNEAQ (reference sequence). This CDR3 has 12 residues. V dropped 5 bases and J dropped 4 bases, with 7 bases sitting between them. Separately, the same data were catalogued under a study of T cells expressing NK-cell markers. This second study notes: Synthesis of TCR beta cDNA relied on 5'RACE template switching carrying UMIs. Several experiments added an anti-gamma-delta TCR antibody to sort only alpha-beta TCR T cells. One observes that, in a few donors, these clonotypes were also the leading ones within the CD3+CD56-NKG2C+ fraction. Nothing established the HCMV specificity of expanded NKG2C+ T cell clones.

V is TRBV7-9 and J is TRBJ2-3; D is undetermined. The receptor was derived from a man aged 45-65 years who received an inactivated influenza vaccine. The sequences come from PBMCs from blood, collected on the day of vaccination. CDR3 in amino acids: CASSKLADTQYF. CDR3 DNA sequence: TGTGCCAGCAGCAAACTGGCAGATACGCAGTATTTT.